These 24 T cell receptor beta chains were all obtained from the same sample, sequenced in a study of T cells in Graves' hyperthyroidism and ophthalmopathy. Amplification targeted TCR beta CDR3 regions from RNA transcripts. TCR CDR3 underwent first-round RT-PCR with the HTBI primer set. Each CDR3 protein is one row after TCRdb ran MiXCR on the multiplex PCR reads. Here the sample spans over 450,000 distinct CDR3 sequences, 17% being singletons. The material sequenced was blood. These receptors originate from a woman aged 18-29 years with Graves' ophthalmopathy.

The V gene is TRBV4-3, the J gene TRBJ1-3; D is perhaps TRBD1 (6 bases). Germline CDR1 LGHNA, CDR2 YSLEER. Deletions cut 3 bases from V and 0 bases from J, with 12 bases between. CDR3 length equals 16 residues. The CDR3 bases are TGCGCCAGCAGCCAGGATCGGACAGTCTCTGGAAACACCATATATTTT. It is translated as CASSQDRTVSGNTIYF.

This clonotype was picked up one time. The junction differs from germline at one of its ends, possibly a read error. V gene TRBV12-3 or TRBV12-4 combines with J gene TRBJ1-5; D unclear. The length of the CDR3 is 12 residues. The CDR3: CAGSRGNQPQHF. Written as DNA, the CDR3 is TGTGCCGGCAGTCGCGGGAATCAGCCCCAGCATTTT.

The rearrangement links TRBV19 to TRBJ2-3; a weak D match, TRBD1 (5 bases). Germline V gene data show CDR1 as LNHDA and CDR2 as SQIVND (reference sequence). The V gene lost 3 bases and the J gene lost 6 bases, with 13 bases spanning the gap. CDR3 size: 14 residues. For the CDR3, the DNA is TGTGCCAGTAGTATTGAAGGGGCTCGGGATACGCAGTATTTT. It encodes CASSIEGARDTQYF.

This clonotype was seen more than once but under ten times. The chain recombines TRBV9 with TRBJ1-6; tentative D call: TRBD1 (5 bases). Germline V lookup: CDR1 SGDLS, CDR2 YYNGEE. V shed 4 bases and J shed 0 bases, with 20 bases lying between them. This CDR3 comprises 19 residues. This chain's CDR3 is CASSLTGNGAGSYNSPLHF. As DNA, the CDR3 is TGTGCCAGCAGCCTCACCGGGAACGGGGCTGGCTCCTATAATTCACCCCTCCACTTT.

This clonotype was seen many times. The V call is TRBV11-2, the J call TRBJ2-2, with D perhaps matching TRBD1 (5 bases). Per germline, CDR1 SGHAT and CDR2 FQNNGV. The V end lost 1 base, the J end lost 3 bases, and 18 bases lay between the germline ends. This CDR3 has 18 residues. CDR3 bases: TGTGCCAGCAGCTTAGCCGCGACAGCCCGTACGGACACCGGGGAGCTGTTTTTT. It is translated as CASSLAATARTDTGELFF.

This chain joins TRBV28 and TRBJ2-2; D unclear. Germline CDR1 is MDHEN and CDR2 is SYDVKM. Trimming removed 7 bases from V and 5 bases from J, with 5 bases in between. This CDR3 is 11 amino acids long. CDR3 sequence (DNA): TGTGCCAGCACACAGACCGGGGAGCTGTTTTTT. Residues: CASTQTGELFF.

The J gene is TRBJ2-1, the V gene TRBV6-1, with 10 bases identical to TRBD1. The CDR3 runs to 15 residues. Losses at the gene ends were 6 bases for V and 2 bases for J; bases not matched to a gene: 4. The germline V gene encodes CDR1 MNHNS and CDR2 SASEGT. The CDR3 protein is CASSETGGTYNEQFF. CDR3 DNA sequence: TGTGCCAGCAGCGAGACAGGGGGCACCTACAATGAGCAGTTCTTC.

This clonotype has a handful of counts. The chain uses TRBV9 and TRBJ2-3, with D hard to call. The germline V and J ends were trimmed by 0 bases and 5 bases, with 13 bases remaining between them. The germline gives CDR1 SGDLS, CDR2 YYNGEE. The CDR3 covers 15 residues. The DNA for the CDR3 is TGTGCCAGCAGCGTAGGCGGCAGTTTGGTAGATACGCAGTATTTT. Translated, it gives CASSVGGSLVDTQYF.

The CDR3 nucleotides read TGTGCCAGTAGGGACAGGGAATCTATCGGCTACACCTTC. Encoded protein: CASRDRESIGYTF. This sequence joins TRBV19 and TRBJ1-2; 8 nucleotides agree with TRBD1. The CDR3 length is 13 residues. V dropped 6 bases and J dropped 8; count of bases not matched to a gene: 8. The germline CDR1 and CDR2 sequences are LNHDA and SQIVND (reference sequence).

This chain uses TRBV6-1 with TRBJ1-3; D unclear. CDR1 and CDR2 from the germline V gene are MNHNS and SASEGT. The CDR3 runs 15 residues. V lost 6 bases, J lost 4 bases, and 16 bases lay in between. The CDR3 is CASSAEMVGGNTIYF. Written as DNA, the CDR3 is TGTGCCAGCAGCGCCGAGATGGTCGGAGGAAACACCATATATTTT.

The chain combines TRBV6-1 with TRBJ2-7, with D tentatively TRBD2 (7 bases). V was clipped by 4 bases and J by 5 bases, with 18 bases between them. The CDR3 contains 15 residues. Per germline, CDR1 MNHNS and CDR2 SASEGT. The CDR3 is CASSVGGGGGNEQYF. The CDR3 DNA sequence: TGTGCCAGCAGTGTAGGAGGGGGGGGAGGAAACGAGCAGTACTTC.

This chain joins TRBV25-1 and TRBJ1-4; TRBD1 is a possible D gene (5 bases). Trimming stripped 3 bases from V and 10 bases from J, with 15 bases between. The CDR3 is made up of 14 amino acids. Germline CDR1 MGHDK, CDR2 SYGVNS. The CDR3 sequence: CASSDSAGDRKLFF. DNA for the CDR3: TGTGCCAGCAGTGATTCGGCGGGGGACCGAAAACTGTTTTTT.

This clonotype was recorded many times. The V gene is TRBV5-1, the J gene TRBJ2-1; D is unclear. There are 15 residues in the CDR3. V gave up 2 bases and J gave up 2 bases, with 11 bases separating them. Germline CDR1 is SGHRS and CDR2 is YFSETQ. The CDR3, as DNA: TGCGCCAGCAGCTTAGACGGAGTTGCCTACAATGAGCAGTTCTTC. It specifies CASSLDGVAYNEQFF.

Many counts were recorded for this clonotype. The chain links TRBV28 to TRBJ1-1; D not certain. Germline CDR1 MDHEN, CDR2 SYDVKM. There are 14 residues in the CDR3. Trimming cost V 2 bases and J 3 bases, with 10 bases left between them. CDR3 coding DNA: TGTGCCAGCAGTTTACTAGATAGGGACACTGAAGCTTTCTTT. Its protein is CASSLLDRDTEAFF.

This clonotype was seen ten or more times. The chain is built from TRBV11-1 and TRBJ2-4; 8 bases map to TRBD2. The CDR3 spans 14 residues. After removal of 4 bases from V and 6 bases from J, the junction contained 5 bases not matched to a gene. The germline V gene has CDR1 SGHAT and CDR2 FQDESV (reference sequence). CDR3 DNA sequence: TGTGCCAGCAGCTCTCGGGGGGGAGGAAACATTCAGTACTTC. Its protein product is CASSSRGGGNIQYF.

Many counts were recorded for this clonotype. V usage is TRBV2 and J usage is TRBJ1-1; 7 positions agree with TRBD1. The V segment lost 3 bases and the J segment 2 bases; nucleotides outside the gene matches: 9. Germline values: CDR1 SNHLY, CDR2 FYNNEI. The CDR3 totals 16 residues. The CDR3 sequence is CASSDRSGTVNTEAFF. The CDR3 nucleotides are TGTGCCAGCAGTGACCGCAGCGGGACAGTAAACACTGAAGCTTTCTTT.

This clonotype was detected only a few times. The rearrangement joins TRBV7-2 to TRBJ1-1; maybe TRBD1 (5 bases). Per germline, CDR1 SGHTA and CDR2 FQGNSA. This CDR3 region has 13 residues. Trimming left V 5 bases short and J 7 bases short, with 14 bases between. CDR3 DNA: TGTGCCAGCAGCGTCCCCGGGACCTTTGAAGCTTTCTTT. It yields the protein CASSVPGTFEAFF.

This clonotype turned up a few times. The CDR3 DNA is TGCGCCAGCAACCCGGGACAGCAGTCCTCCTACGAGCAGTACTTC. Translated, it gives CASNPGQQSSYEQYF. V usage is TRBV5-1 and J usage is TRBJ2-7; TRBD1 matches at 7 bases. The CDR3 is 15 residues long. CDR1 is SGHRS, CDR2 YFSETQ, per germline. J lost 0 bases, V lost 6 bases, and 9 bases had no gene match.

The table lists this clonotype with many counts. The V call is TRBV3-1, the J call TRBJ2-1, with 13 positions matching TRBD2. The J segment lost 5 bases and the V segment lost 0 bases, leaving 7 bases of the junction unmatched. Germline V gene data show CDR1 as LGHDT and CDR2 as YNNKEL (reference sequence). The CDR3 consists of 18 residues. CDR3 sequence (DNA): TGTGCCAGCAGCCAAGATATTTGGACTAGCGGGGGAGACAATGAGCAGTTCTTC. Residues: CASSQDIWTSGGDNEQFF.

The chain joins TRBV6-1 to TRBJ1-2, with TRBD1 matching 7 bases. CDR3 size: 15 residues. Unmatched junction bases numbered 12, after V lost 5 bases and J lost 6 bases. The germline CDR1 and CDR2 sequences are MNHNS and SASEGT. The CDR3 loop reads CASSNPQGGGDGYTF. In DNA, the CDR3 is TGTGCCAGCAGTAACCCTCAGGGGGGGGGCGATGGCTACACCTTC.

Notes on this clonotype: The junction and the germline gene differ at one end; a read error may be behind it. The chain employs TRBV27 and TRBJ1-4, with 7 bases identical to TRBD1. The CDR3 is 15 residues long. Germline V lookup: CDR1 MNHEY, CDR2 SMNVEV (reference sequence). In DNA form, the CDR3 reads TGTGCCAGCAGGGGAGGGGGCACAACTAATGAAAAACAGTTTTTT. It translates to CASRGGGTTNEKQFF.

This clonotype was recorded a few times. V usage is TRBV3-1 and J usage is TRBJ1-2; D gene uncertain. Trimming stripped 1 base from V and 2 bases from J, with 8 bases between. CDR3 length: 14 residues. The germline V gene has CDR1 LGHDT and CDR2 YNNKEL (reference sequence). DNA of the CDR3: TGTGCCAGCAGCCAAGGCAGGATAAACTATGGCTACACCTTC. Protein product: CASSQGRINYGYTF.

The V and J genes are TRBV20-1 and TRBJ2-1; 9 bases line up with TRBD2. V was clipped by 3 bases and J by 4 bases; unmatched bases: 7. The germline V gene encodes CDR1 DFQATT and CDR2 SNEGSKA (reference sequence). The CDR3 contains 15 residues. The CDR3 DNA sequence: TGCAGTGCTAGGATTAGGCTAGCGGGATACAATGAGCAGTTCTTC. Its protein product is CSARIRLAGYNEQFF.

The sample holds many counts of this clonotype. The genes are TRBV27 and TRBJ2-1; 8 nucleotides align to TRBD1. CDR3 size: 15 residues. Germline lookup yields CDR1 MNHEY and CDR2 SMNVEV (reference sequence). Germline trimming cut 5 bases from V and 7 bases from J; bases unmatched to any gene: 10. The CDR3 coding sequence is TGTGCCAGCAGTCAAAGGACAGGGCTGGGAAATGAGCAGTTCTTC. Translating it yields CASSQRTGLGNEQFF.